Listed here are 22 T cell receptor beta chains from one sample, sequenced in a study of blood T cell repertoires in COVID-19. This table comes from immunoSEQ multiplex PCR, and its TCRdb copy is limited to in-frame clones, with some not included. Counted here are over 200,000 clones, approximately 82% occurring once; the ten biggest clones make up roughly 9.4%. Sequencing was carried out using peripheral blood. These receptors were taken from a man in his forties with active or convalescent COVID-19.

The chain is built from TRBV21-1 and TRBJ2-2; the D call of TRBD2 is as the table states it, not checked on the DNA. TRBV21-1 is noted as a pseudogene. CDR3 length equals 17 residues. This chain's CDR3 is CASSSIPGGPNTGELFF. The CDR3, as DNA: TGTGCCAGCAGCTCAATACCGGGGGGACCCAACACCGGGGAGCTGTTTTTT.

The genes are TRBV2 and TRBJ2-5, with D hard to call. The germline V gene encodes CDR1 SNHLY and CDR2 FYNNEI. The CDR3 length is 11 residues. V was cut by 6 bases and J by 5 bases, with 7 bases left in between. The CDR3 here is CASRAQETQYF. Written as DNA, the CDR3 is TGTGCCAGCAGGGCTCAGGAGACCCAGTACTTC.

This chain connects TRBV3-1 (or the pseudogene TRBV3-2) to TRBJ1-5, with TRBD1 matching over 10 bases. Germline lookup yields CDR1 LGHDT and CDR2 YNNKEL (reference sequence). CDR3 length equals 15 residues. The J segment lost 6 bases and the V segment lost 6 bases, leaving 8 bases of the junction unmatched. For the CDR3, the DNA is TGTGCCAGCAGTCTCGACAGGGGGCGCGGTCAGCCCCAGCATTTT. Translation: CASSLDRGRGQPQHF.

The rearrangement uses TRBV7-3 and TRBJ1-1, with D unresolved. From germline, CDR1 is SGHTA and CDR2 FQGTGA. Trimming removed 4 bases from V and 4 bases from J, with 13 bases in between. The CDR3 runs to 14 residues. The chain's CDR3 is CASSSGYSGTEAFF. DNA for the CDR3: TGTGCCAGCAGCTCAGGTTATTCTGGCACTGAAGCTTTCTTT.

V and J are TRBV7-9 and TRBJ1-2, with 7 bases identical to TRBD1. The CDR3 contains 14 residues. Germline trimming cut 1 base from V and 6 bases from J; bases unmatched to any gene: 5. The germline CDR1 and CDR2 sequences are SEHNR and FQNEAQ (reference sequence). CDR3 coding DNA: TGTGCCAGCAGCTTAGTCACAGGGGTAGATGGCTACACCTTC. It translates to CASSLVTGVDGYTF.

V and J are TRBV6-5 and TRBJ1-3; 7 bases fit TRBD1. Losses at the gene ends were 6 bases for V and 2 bases for J; bases not matched to a gene: 7. Germline V gene data show CDR1 as MNHEY and CDR2 as SVGAGI. The CDR3 runs 15 residues. The CDR3 loop is CASSAKGGAGNTIYF. CDR3 nucleotide sequence: TGTGCCAGCAGCGCGAAAGGGGGCGCTGGAAACACCATATATTTT.

The chain recombines TRBV6-5 with TRBJ1-1; a weak D match, TRBD1 (5 bases). Trimming shortened V by 2 bases and J by 4 bases, and 14 bases separated the two germline ends. The CDR3 extends over 15 amino acids. Germline V lookup: CDR1 MNHEY, CDR2 SVGAGI. The CDR3 spells CASSYGRERGTEAFF. CDR3 nucleotide sequence: TGTGCCAGCAGTTACGGGAGGGAGAGGGGCACTGAAGCTTTCTTT.

The chain carries TRBV11-2 and TRBJ1-1; TRBD1 might be the D (5 bases). V was trimmed by 4 bases and J by 2 bases, leaving 11 bases between them. Germline loops: CDR1 SGHAT, CDR2 FQNNGV. This CDR3 has 14 amino acids. In nucleotides, the CDR3 is TGTGCCAGCAGCTATGGGGGGGGAAACACTGAAGCTTTCTTT. Residues: CASSYGGGNTEAFF.

The chain uses TRBV20-1 and TRBJ1-5; 9 positions match TRBD1. The V gene end was trimmed by 3 bases and the J gene end by 3 bases; junction bases not matched to a gene: 6. This CDR3 is 15 amino acids long. Germline V gives CDR1 DFQATT, CDR2 SNEGSKA (reference sequence). The CDR3 reads CSASPGQGLNQPQHF. The DNA of the CDR3 is TGCAGTGCTAGTCCCGGACAGGGGCTCAATCAGCCCCAGCATTTT.

J is TRBJ1-2 and V is TRBV6-2 or TRBV6-3; no definite D call. The CDR3 is 15 amino acids. Germline loops: CDR1 MNHEY, CDR2 SVGEGT. V was cut by 6 bases and J by 5 bases, with 19 bases left in between. In DNA form, the CDR3 reads TGTGCCAGCAGCCACTTTACCTCTGAGAGGTATGGCTACACCTTC. Translation: CASSHFTSERYGYTF.

This rearrangement joins TRBV6-5 to TRBJ2-5; D possibly corresponds to TRBD1 (5 bases). CDR1 MNHEY and CDR2 SVGAGI come from the germline V gene. The V and J ends lost 2 bases and 5 bases respectively, with 9 bases between them. The CDR3 loop spans 13 amino acids. The CDR3, as DNA: TGTGCCAGCAGTTACGGGGCATTGGAGACCCAGTACTTC. Its protein is CASSYGALETQYF.

This clone turned up a few times. The genes are TRBV19 and TRBJ2-7; 8 bases map to TRBD2. The CDR3 covers 14 residues. Trimming took 5 bases from V and 3 from J; bases not matched to a gene: 6. The germline V gene has CDR1 LNHDA and CDR2 SQIVND (reference sequence). The CDR3 DNA reads as TGTGCCAGTAGTCCTTCCGGGGGGGTCTACGAGCAGTACTTC. Translation gives CASSPSGGVYEQYF.

Concerning this clone: Additional DNA sequences in this sample encode the identical CDR3. This chain links TRBV5-6 with TRBJ2-3; 11 bases agree with TRBD2. The trim removed 5 bases at V and 2 bases at J, leaving 4 bases unmatched. Germline-derived CDR1 and CDR2 are SGHDT and YYEEEE. The CDR3 is made up of 15 amino acids. CDR3 nucleotides: TGTGCCAGCAGGGGGACTAGCGGTACCACAGATACGCAGTATTTT. It encodes CASRGTSGTTDTQYF. Looking up the rest from reference TRBV5-6 and TRBJ2-3 gives the full variable domain: DAGVTQSPTHLIKTRGQQVTLRCSPKSGHDTVSWYQQALGQGPQFIFQYYEEEERQRGNFPDRFSGHQFPNYSSELNVNALLLGDSALYLCASRGTSGTTDTQYFGPGTRLTVL.

This clone was counted only a few times. The chain combines TRBV5-1 with TRBJ2-7; D is ambiguous. In germline, CDR1 is SGHRS, CDR2 YFSETQ. The CDR3 runs 13 residues. V lost 0 bases to trimming and J lost 4 bases, with 8 bases between them. CDR3 in amino acids: CASSLEPQYEQYF. The CDR3 DNA is TGCGCCAGCAGCTTGGAACCGCAGTACGAGCAGTACTTC.

This rearrangement joins TRBV19 to TRBJ2-7; D perhaps matches TRBD1 (6 bases). The ends were cut back, 3 bases at V and 2 bases at J, with 11 bases in the middle. This CDR3 has 14 amino acids. CDR1 and CDR2 from the germline V gene are LNHDA and SQIVND (reference sequence). CDR3 region: CASSIDRFTYEQYF. CDR3 bases: TGTGCCAGTAGTATCGACAGGTTTACCTACGAGCAGTACTTC.

The V gene is TRBV7-2, the J gene TRBJ1-5, with 7 positions matching TRBD1. With 4 bases clipped from V and 3 bases from J, the junction kept 6 bases outside the gene matches. Looked up from germline, CDR1 is SGHTA and CDR2 is FQGNSA. The CDR3 sequence is 15 residues long. This CDR3 reads CASSWNTGANQPQHF. CDR3 bases: TGTGCCAGCAGCTGGAATACAGGGGCCAATCAGCCCCAGCATTTT.

The chain uses TRBV30 and TRBJ1-2, with D possibly being TRBD1 (5 bases). V was shortened by 0 bases and J by 5 bases, with 28 bases between the two germline ends. This CDR3 spans 19 amino acids. In germline, CDR1 is GTSNPN, CDR2 SVGIG (reference sequence). The CDR3 DNA reads as TGTGCCTGGAGTGTATACTCTCCAGGGAGGGGAGCCTGGGGGTATGGCTACACCTTC. Translation gives CAWSVYSPGRGAWGYGYTF.

The chain carries TRBV29-1 and TRBJ2-1; D is possibly TRBD2 (6 bases). CDR3 length equals 12 residues. Germline V gives CDR1 SQVTM, CDR2 ANQGSEA. Between the trimmed V and J ends, which lost 7 bases and 4 bases, there was a span of 11 bases. CDR3 sequence: CSATEGYNEQFF. DNA for the CDR3: TGCAGCGCCACGGAGGGTTACAATGAGCAGTTCTTC.

The chain couples TRBV3-1 (or the pseudogene TRBV3-2) to TRBJ2-7, with 9 bases that match TRBD2. This CDR3 comprises 16 residues. The V and J ends lost 0 bases and 5 bases, in that order; junction bases with no gene match: 8. Germline CDR1 and CDR2: LGHDT and YNNKEL (reference sequence). The CDR3 here is CASSQDRGGLADEQYF. CDR3 sequence (DNA): TGTGCCAGCAGCCAAGATAGAGGGGGACTAGCAGACGAGCAGTACTTC.

V usage is TRBV9 and J usage is TRBJ2-7, with no clear D. CDR1 and CDR2 from the germline V gene are SGDLS and YYNGEE. The V end lost 0 bases, the J end lost 3 bases, and 7 bases lay between the germline ends. CDR3 length: 13 amino acids. CDR3 nucleotides: TGTGCCAGCAGCGTAGAAACGGGCTACGAGCAGTACTTC. Translating it yields CASSVETGYEQYF.

The CDR3, as DNA: TGTGCCAGCAGCTTCAGGGCGGGGACCGGGGAGCTGTTTTTT. Its protein is CASSFRAGTGELFF. This sequence joins TRBV3-1 (or the pseudogene TRBV3-2) and TRBJ2-2; possible D gene TRBD2, 6 bases. Trimming left V 5 bases short and J 5 bases short, with 12 bases between. This CDR3 has 14 residues. From germline, CDR1 is LGHDT and CDR2 YNNKEL (reference sequence).

The genes are TRBV29-1 and TRBJ2-2; D gene unclear. The CDR3 is 17 amino acids. V lost 0 bases and J 0 bases, leaving 14 bases between the germline ends. Germline loops: CDR1 SQVTM, CDR2 ANQGSEA. The DNA for the CDR3 is TGCAGCGTTGAAGATCCGGGTAAAAGACCGAACACCGGGGAGCTGTTTTTT. Amino acid sequence: CSVEDPGKRPNTGELFF.